The rows below give T cell receptor beta chains drawn from one sample of a study of shared clonotypes between healthy human individuals. TCRdb keeps only in-frame clones here, not all; method: immunoSEQ multiplex PCR. This sample carries about 2.3 million clones, 93% of them seen once, and the ten largest clones take 0.3% to 0.4%. What was sequenced was naive CD4+ T cells from PBMCs. The source of these receptors is a man aged 18-30 years in good health. Some clones in this sample may be carry-over from other donors' samples. The CDR3 runs from the conserved cysteine through the conserved F or W. D genes are given only for firm matches. Rows give clone size only sometimes, using once, few, many, or a class for an expanded clone.

TRBJ1-4 14 - TRBV6-1 - CASSEGGANKKLFF TGTGCCAGCAGTGAAGGGGGCGCTAACAAAAAACTGTTTTTT
TRBJ2-1 15 TRBD2 TRBV7-3 - CASSLSAGGHNEQFF TGTGCCAGCAGCTTATCGGCGGGGGGACACAATGAGCAGTTCTTC
TRBJ2-7 12 - TRBV6-5 - CASSSRGSEQYF TGTGCCAGCAGTTCCAGGGGAAGCGAGCAGTACTTC
TRBJ2-3 16 TRBD2 TRBV29-1 - CSTQGEREGRTDTQYF TGCAGCACCCAAGGGGAGCGGGAGGGCCGCACAGATACGCAGTATTTT
TRBJ2-2 14 TRBD2 TRBV7-3 - CASSPGTSTSELFF TGTGCCAGCAGCCCCGGGACTAGCACCTCGGAGCTGTTTTTT
TRBJ1-1 17 - TRBV5-1 once CASSLESAANMNTEAFF TGCGCCAGCAGCTTGGAGTCGGCAGCTAACATGAACACTGAAGCTTTCTTT
TRBJ2-3 16 - TRBV5-1 - CASSFSGRGGTDTQYF TGCGCCAGCAGCTTCTCAGGGCGCGGGGGCACAGATACGCAGTATTTT
TRBJ1-5 13 TRBD1 TRBV6-5 - CASSDRGNQPQHF TGTGCCAGCAGTGACAGGGGCAATCAGCCCCAGCATTTT
TRBJ2-7 15 - TRBV27 - CASRQYRDSGNEQYF TGTGCCAGCAGACAATACCGGGACTCAGGGAACGAGCAGTACTTC
TRBJ1-1 14 - TRBV28 few CASSPGARGPEAFF TGTGCCAGCAGTCCCGGGGCTCGGGGCCCTGAAGCTTTCTTT
TRBJ2-7 12 - TRBV9 once CASSVGRTKQYF TGTGCCAGCAGCGTAGGAAGGACCAAGCAGTACTTC
TRBJ1-2 12 TRBD1 TRBV29-1 - CSVGDSTYGYTF TGCAGCGTTGGGGACAGTACTTATGGCTACACCTTC
TRBJ2-3 15 TRBD2 TRBV28 once CASRVASGRSDTQYF TGTGCCAGCAGGGTGGCTAGCGGGAGATCAGATACGCAGTATTTT
TRBJ2-7 18 - TRBV5-4 - CASSLGGPNYKSSYEQYF TGTGCCAGCAGCTTGGGGGGGCCTAACTACAAGAGCTCCTACGAGCAGTACTTC